The rows below give T cell receptor beta chains drawn from one sample of a study of control samples from healthy donors and cancer patients. The data were produced by immunoSEQ multiplex PCR, yet TCRdb's version contains in-frame clones alone and is incomplete. The sample holds fewer than 200,000 clones, about 93% seen once. Sequencing was done on a sample of blood. These receptors all come from a woman aged 60-70 years in good health. Both conserved end residues are part of each CDR3. The D gene is left open where the match is weak. Clone size is not always given. Where it is, it says once, few, many or a class for expanded clones.

clone size: NA; D gene: NA; J gene: TRBJ1-2; V gene: TRBV20-1; CDR3 protein: CSASVRESYGYTF; CDR3 DNA: TGCAGTGCTAGTGTCAGGGAAAGCTATGGCTACACCTTC
clone size: NA; D gene: TRBD1; J gene: TRBJ1-1; V gene: TRBV6-1; CDR3 protein: CASSAGQPLRLNTEAFF; CDR3 DNA: TGTGCCAGCAGTGCGGGACAGCCGCTTAGGTTGAACACTGAAGCTTTCTTT
clone size: NA; D gene: TRBD1; J gene: TRBJ2-7; V gene: TRBV6-5; CDR3 protein: CASSYSLSQGAYEQYF; CDR3 DNA: TGTGCCAGCAGTTACTCGTTGTCTCAGGGGGCCTACGAGCAGTACTTC
clone size: NA; D gene: NA; J gene: TRBJ2-6; V gene: TRBV5-1; CDR3 protein: CASSLLGEDNVLTF; CDR3 DNA: TGCGCCAGCAGCTTGCTAGGGGAAGACAACGTCCTGACTTTC
clone size: NA; D gene: NA; J gene: TRBJ2-1; V gene: TRBV19; CDR3 protein: CASSIGSGAPFF; CDR3 DNA: TGTGCCAGTAGTATAGGGTCCGGGGCCCCATTCTTC
clone size: NA; D gene: NA; J gene: TRBJ1-1; V gene: TRBV7-9; CDR3 protein: CASSLARGASTEAFF; CDR3 DNA: TGTGCCAGCAGCTTAGCGCGGGGGGCATCGACTGAAGCTTTCTTT
clone size: NA; D gene: TRBD2; J gene: TRBJ2-5; V gene: TRBV5-5; CDR3 protein: CASSTGTSGATQYF; CDR3 DNA: TGTGCCAGCAGCACCGGGACTAGCGGAGCGACCCAGTACTTC
clone size: NA; D gene: NA; J gene: TRBJ1-2; V gene: TRBV7-8; CDR3 protein: CASSLGDGGGDYGYTF; CDR3 DNA: TGTGCCAGCAGCTTAGGAGATGGCGGGGGAGACTATGGCTACACCTTC
clone size: NA; D gene: TRBD1; J gene: TRBJ2-7; V gene: TRBV30; CDR3 protein: CAWSQQGALNEQYF; CDR3 DNA: TGTGCCTGGAGTCAACAGGGGGCGCTTAACGAGCAGTACTTC
clone size: NA; D gene: NA; J gene: TRBJ1-5; V gene: TRBV11-2; CDR3 protein: CASSLSTDYNQPQHF; CDR3 DNA: TGTGCCAGCAGCTTATCTACGGATTACAATCAGCCCCAGCATTTT
clone size: once; D gene: NA; J gene: TRBJ1-2; V gene: TRBV4-3; CDR3 protein: CASSQEVTGYYGYTF; CDR3 DNA: TGCGCCAGCAGCCAAGAGGTGACAGGCTACTATGGCTACACCTTC
clone size: NA; D gene: TRBD1; J gene: TRBJ1-1; V gene: TRBV19; CDR3 protein: CASTVGQGNTEAFF; CDR3 DNA: TGTGCCAGTACCGTTGGACAGGGCAACACTGAAGCTTTCTTT
clone size: NA; D gene: TRBD1; J gene: TRBJ1-2; V gene: TRBV27; CDR3 protein: CASSFRTGAGYTF; CDR3 DNA: TGTGCCAGCAGTTTTAGGACAGGGGCGGGCTACACCTTC
clone size: NA; D gene: NA; J gene: TRBJ1-1; V gene: TRBV7-9; CDR3 protein: CASSLEEGPGTEAFF; CDR3 DNA: TGTGCCAGCAGCTTAGAGGAGGGGCCGGGCACTGAAGCTTTCTTT
clone size: once; D gene: TRBD1; J gene: TRBJ2-5; V gene: TRBV3-1/TRBV3-2; CDR3 protein: CASSQDPGQGARGETQYF; CDR3 DNA: TGTGCCAGCAGCCAAGACCCGGGACAGGGGGCGCGAGGTGAGACCCAGTACTTC
clone size: NA; D gene: TRBD1; J gene: TRBJ1-3; V gene: TRBV6-5; CDR3 protein: CASKFDRAGNTIYF; CDR3 DNA: TGTGCCAGCAAGTTCGACAGGGCTGGAAACACCATATATTTT
clone size: NA; D gene: TRBD1; J gene: TRBJ2-7; V gene: TRBV6-6; CDR3 protein: CASRDRGLDYEQYF; CDR3 DNA: TGTGCCAGCAGGGACAGGGGGCTTGACTACGAGCAGTACTTC
clone size: NA; D gene: NA; J gene: TRBJ1-2; V gene: TRBV5-1; CDR3 protein: CASSLFAGDGYGYTF; CDR3 DNA: TGCGCCAGCAGCTTGTTCGCGGGGGACGGCTATGGCTACACCTTC
clone size: NA; D gene: NA; J gene: TRBJ1-1; V gene: TRBV6-5; CDR3 protein: CASSLAGHPMNTEAFF; CDR3 DNA: TGTGCCAGCAGTTTGGCGGGACATCCCATGAACACTGAAGCTTTCTTT
clone size: NA; D gene: TRBD1; J gene: TRBJ1-6; V gene: TRBV5-1; CDR3 protein: CASSTGTGNSPLHF; CDR3 DNA: TGCGCCAGCAGCACCGGGACAGGAAATTCACCCCTCCACTTT
clone size: NA; D gene: NA; J gene: TRBJ1-1; V gene: TRBV11-2; CDR3 protein: CASSFNTGENTEAFF; CDR3 DNA: TGTGCCAGCAGCTTTAACACGGGAGAGAACACTGAAGCTTTCTTT
clone size: NA; D gene: NA; J gene: TRBJ1-2; V gene: TRBV6-5; CDR3 protein: CASSYFGTYGYTF; CDR3 DNA: TGTGCCAGCAGTTACTTCGGGACCTATGGCTACACCTTC
clone size: NA; D gene: NA; J gene: TRBJ1-1; V gene: TRBV5-8; CDR3 protein: CASSLARGFTTEAFF; CDR3 DNA: TGTGCCAGCAGCTTGGCCCGGGGTTTCACCACTGAAGCTTTCTTT
clone size: NA; D gene: NA; J gene: TRBJ1-2; V gene: TRBV5-6; CDR3 protein: CASSFDGDGYTF; CDR3 DNA: TGTGCCAGCAGCTTCGATGGGGATGGCTACACCTTC
clone size: NA; D gene: NA; J gene: TRBJ1-3; V gene: TRBV5-6; CDR3 protein: CASSLSPGRTDTIYF; CDR3 DNA: TGTGCCAGCAGCTTGTCTCCGGGACGGACGGACACCATATATTTT
clone size: once; D gene: TRBD2; J gene: TRBJ2-7; V gene: TRBV7-2; CDR3 protein: CASSLALSAGALSYEQYF; CDR3 DNA: TGTGCCAGCAGCTTAGCGCTATCAGCGGGGGCCTTATCCTACGAGCAGTACTTC
clone size: NA; D gene: NA; J gene: TRBJ2-7; V gene: TRBV10-3; CDR3 protein: CAISESAGPYEQYF; CDR3 DNA: TGTGCCATCAGTGAGTCGGCAGGACCCTACGAGCAGTACTTC
clone size: NA; D gene: TRBD1; J gene: TRBJ1-1; V gene: TRBV7-3; CDR3 protein: CASSLIGDRDTEAFF; CDR3 DNA: TGTGCCAGCAGCTTAATAGGGGACAGGGACACTGAAGCTTTCTTT
clone size: NA; D gene: NA; J gene: TRBJ2-3; V gene: TRBV7-2; CDR3 protein: CASSLEARDTQYF; CDR3 DNA: TGTGCCAGCAGCTTAGAGGCTCGAGATACGCAGTATTTT
clone size: NA; D gene: TRBD1; J gene: TRBJ2-2; V gene: TRBV6-6; CDR3 protein: CASTSGQGAPGELFF; CDR3 DNA: TGTGCCAGCACCAGTGGTCAGGGGGCACCCGGGGAGCTGTTTTTT
clone size: NA; D gene: NA; J gene: TRBJ1-6; V gene: TRBV6-5; CDR3 protein: CASRGRDSPLHF; CDR3 DNA: TGTGCCAGCAGGGGAAGGGATTCACCCCTCCACTTT
clone size: NA; D gene: TRBD1; J gene: TRBJ1-5; V gene: TRBV10-3; CDR3 protein: CAISDKPGQGNQPQHF; CDR3 DNA: TGTGCCATCAGTGATAAACCGGGACAGGGGAATCAGCCCCAGCATTTT
clone size: NA; D gene: NA; J gene: TRBJ1-5; V gene: TRBV6-5; CDR3 protein: CASISPPNQPQHF; CDR3 DNA: TGTGCCAGCATATCTCCCCCCAATCAGCCCCAGCATTTT
clone size: NA; D gene: TRBD1; J gene: TRBJ1-2; V gene: TRBV2; CDR3 protein: CASSGTGGYYGYTF; CDR3 DNA: TGTGCCAGCAGCGGGACAGGGGGCTACTATGGCTACACCTTC
clone size: NA; D gene: TRBD1; J gene: TRBJ1-2; V gene: TRBV3-1/TRBV3-2; CDR3 protein: CASSHMGQGTYGYTF; CDR3 DNA: TGTGCCAGCAGCCATATGGGACAGGGAACCTATGGCTACACCTTC
clone size: NA; D gene: TRBD1; J gene: TRBJ2-7; V gene: TRBV5-1; CDR3 protein: CASSGTGALASYEQYF; CDR3 DNA: TGCGCCAGCAGCGGCACAGGGGCCCTCGCTTCCTACGAGCAGTACTTC
clone size: NA; D gene: TRBD1; J gene: TRBJ2-3; V gene: TRBV5-5; CDR3 protein: CASNRDRGRTDTQYF; CDR3 DNA: TGTGCCAGCAACCGGGACAGGGGTCGTACAGATACGCAGTATTTT
clone size: NA; D gene: NA; J gene: TRBJ1-1; V gene: TRBV18; CDR3 protein: CASSPDQGGTEAFF; CDR3 DNA: TGTGCCAGCTCACCAGATCAGGGAGGCACTGAAGCTTTCTTT
clone size: NA; D gene: TRBD1; J gene: TRBJ1-1; V gene: TRBV5-6; CDR3 protein: CASSLSQGAYTEAFF; CDR3 DNA: TGTGCCAGCAGCTTGAGTCAGGGGGCATACACTGAAGCTTTCTTT
clone size: NA; D gene: NA; J gene: TRBJ1-5; V gene: TRBV27; CDR3 protein: CASRKQGYGQPQHF; CDR3 DNA: TGTGCCAGCAGGAAACAGGGTTATGGTCAGCCCCAGCATTTT
clone size: NA; D gene: TRBD1; J gene: TRBJ2-3; V gene: TRBV5-1; CDR3 protein: CASSSDRGTDTQYF; CDR3 DNA: TGCGCCAGCAGCTCGGACAGGGGCACAGATACGCAGTATTTT
clone size: NA; D gene: NA; J gene: TRBJ1-6; V gene: TRBV5-6; CDR3 protein: CASSLGGTENSPLHF; CDR3 DNA: TGTGCCAGCAGCTTAGGGGGGACGGAAAATTCACCCCTCCACTTT
clone size: NA; D gene: NA; J gene: TRBJ1-5; V gene: TRBV28; CDR3 protein: CASSSYKRESGNQPQHF; CDR3 DNA: TGTGCCAGCAGTTCGTACAAAAGGGAGTCGGGCAATCAGCCCCAGCATTTT
clone size: NA; D gene: TRBD1; J gene: TRBJ2-7; V gene: TRBV6-4; CDR3 protein: CASNRGPYEQYF; CDR3 DNA: TGTGCCAGCAACAGGGGTCCCTACGAGCAGTACTTC
clone size: NA; D gene: NA; J gene: TRBJ1-4; V gene: TRBV27; CDR3 protein: CASSPGRAANEKLFF; CDR3 DNA: TGTGCCAGCAGTCCAGGGAGGGCGGCTAATGAAAAACTGTTTTTT
clone size: NA; D gene: NA; J gene: TRBJ1-5; V gene: TRBV4-1; CDR3 protein: CASSQNGDTYQPQHF; CDR3 DNA: TGCGCCAGCAGCCAAAACGGGGACACATATCAGCCCCAGCATTTT
clone size: NA; D gene: NA; J gene: TRBJ1-2; V gene: TRBV14; CDR3 protein: CASSQGPTSTTGGYTF; CDR3 DNA: TGTGCCAGCAGCCAAGGTCCAACGAGCACCACCGGGGGCTACACCTTC
clone size: NA; D gene: NA; J gene: TRBJ1-6; V gene: TRBV7-2; CDR3 protein: CASRETGTSYNSPLHF; CDR3 DNA: TGTGCCAGCAGGGAAACAGGGACCTCCTATAATTCACCCCTCCACTTT
clone size: few; D gene: TRBD2; J gene: TRBJ2-3; V gene: TRBV11-2; CDR3 protein: CASSLVLGRAGGTSAQYF; CDR3 DNA: TGTGCCAGCAGCTTAGTGTTGGGTCGAGCGGGGGGAACAAGTGCGCAGTATTTT
clone size: NA; D gene: NA; J gene: TRBJ2-7; V gene: TRBV7-9; CDR3 protein: CASSLGWFEQYF; CDR3 DNA: TGTGCCAGCAGCTTAGGTTGGTTCGAGCAGTACTTC
clone size: NA; D gene: NA; J gene: TRBJ1-1; V gene: TRBV6-2/TRBV6-3; CDR3 protein: CASSYPPAPNTEAFF; CDR3 DNA: TGTGCCAGCAGTTACCCGCCGGCCCCGAACACTGAAGCTTTCTTT
clone size: NA; D gene: NA; J gene: TRBJ2-1; V gene: TRBV5-1; CDR3 protein: CASSLSGTNEQFF; CDR3 DNA: TGCGCCAGCAGCTTGTCGGGTACGAATGAGCAGTTCTTC
clone size: NA; D gene: TRBD2; J gene: TRBJ2-3; V gene: TRBV7-9; CDR3 protein: CASSLAWTSGGAVDTQYF; CDR3 DNA: TGTGCCAGCAGCTTAGCCTGGACTAGCGGGGGGGCAGTGGATACGCAGTATTTT
clone size: NA; D gene: TRBD1; J gene: TRBJ1-1; V gene: TRBV7-8; CDR3 protein: CASRGQGGHTEAFF; CDR3 DNA: TGTGCCAGCAGAGGACAGGGAGGCCACACTGAAGCTTTCTTT
clone size: few; D gene: NA; J gene: TRBJ1-5; V gene: TRBV5-8; CDR3 protein: CASSLVLEGYSNQPQHF; CDR3 DNA: TGTGCCAGCAGCTTGGTACTTGAGGGTTATAGCAATCAGCCCCAGCATTTT
clone size: NA; D gene: TRBD1; J gene: TRBJ2-1; V gene: TRBV29-1; CDR3 protein: CSYGTDSYNEQFF; CDR3 DNA: TGCAGCTACGGGACAGACTCCTACAATGAGCAGTTCTTC
clone size: NA; D gene: NA; J gene: TRBJ1-1; V gene: TRBV5-5; CDR3 protein: CASSYTTRVLGTEAFF; CDR3 DNA: TGTGCCAGCAGTTATACAACTAGGGTGTTGGGCACTGAAGCTTTCTTT
clone size: NA; D gene: NA; J gene: TRBJ2-3; V gene: TRBV7-9; CDR3 protein: CASSLGGATDTQYF; CDR3 DNA: TGTGCCAGCAGCTTAGGAGGGGCGACAGATACGCAGTATTTT
clone size: NA; D gene: NA; J gene: TRBJ2-1; V gene: TRBV28; CDR3 protein: CASRPAGVRGNEQFF; CDR3 DNA: TGTGCCAGCAGACCCGCCGGGGTAAGGGGCAATGAGCAGTTCTTC
clone size: NA; D gene: TRBD1; J gene: TRBJ1-1; V gene: TRBV6-5; CDR3 protein: CASSRTRQGEAFF; CDR3 DNA: TGTGCCAGCAGTCGGACCCGACAGGGGGAAGCTTTCTTT